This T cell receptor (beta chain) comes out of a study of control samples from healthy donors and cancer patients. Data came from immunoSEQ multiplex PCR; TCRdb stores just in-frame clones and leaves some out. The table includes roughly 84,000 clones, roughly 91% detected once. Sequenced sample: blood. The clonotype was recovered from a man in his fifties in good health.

The CDR3 DNA reads TGCAGCGCCCGTAATACCCTCGGGGGAGCGGAGGACTACAATGAGCAGTTCTTC. Encoded protein: CSARNTLGGAEDYNEQFF. This sequence joins TRBV29-1 and TRBJ2-1; D perhaps matches TRBD2 (6 bases). This CDR3 spans 18 amino acids. Trimming cost V 7 bases and J 3 bases, with 28 bases left between them. Germline values: CDR1 SQVTM, CDR2 ANQGSEA.